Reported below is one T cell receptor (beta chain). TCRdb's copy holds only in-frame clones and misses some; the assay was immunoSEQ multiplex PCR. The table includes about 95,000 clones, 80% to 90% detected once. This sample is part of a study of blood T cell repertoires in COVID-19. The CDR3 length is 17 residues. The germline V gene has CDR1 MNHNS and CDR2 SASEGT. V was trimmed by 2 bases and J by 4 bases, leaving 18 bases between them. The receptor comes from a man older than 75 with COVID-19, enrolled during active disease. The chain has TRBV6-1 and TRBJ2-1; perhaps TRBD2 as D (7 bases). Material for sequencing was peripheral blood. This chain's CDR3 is CASSENRRGREYNEQFF. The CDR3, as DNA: TGTGCCAGCAGTGAAAATCGTCGGGGGCGGGAGTACAATGAGCAGTTCTTC.